Given below is one T cell receptor beta chain in context. Its recognized antigen is unknown. No much larger clone exists at a distance of one base, and base qualities are not known. These data are taken from a study of blood T cell repertoires in COVID-19 (dated by TCRdb to 2019 to 2021). About the investigation overall: Samples from collaborators originated in the United States, Italy and Spain and spanned both the acute and convalescent phases of COVID-19. The dataset comprised deeply sampled blood TCRbeta repertoires from subjects exposed to, actively infected with, or recovered from COVID-19. Nearly every sample came with metadata listing a de-identified subject ID, COVID-19 status, age in years and sex. The prospective study material was composed of cDNA or gDNA derived from T cells, B-cell-depleted T cells, or PBMCs. A freely available public database, intended as a resource for researchers studying the immune response to SARS-CoV-2, is where the repertoires were released. HLA class I and class II types, where available, came from metadata supplied by the sample provider rather than from assay-based typing. The samples were drawn from two sources: the first 160 participants of the ongoing ImmuneRACE study, and 950 to 1,500 subjects contributed by 6 global collaborators. The research as a whole found: Clinical and demographic metadata were provided uncurated, with the amount varying by source and participant.

TCRbeta CDR3 regions were amplified from genomic DNA using the immunoSEQ Assay, a bias-controlled multiplex PCR. Processing in the source paper ran as follows. The number of nucleated cells in each sample was estimated from the amplification of reference gene primers within the assay. To quantify the absolute abundance of each unique TCRbeta CDR3 rearrangement, sequence reads were collapsed and filtered. For each sample, productive Simpson clonality was calculated by taking the square root of Simpson's diversity index across productive rearrangements. Not all clones reach the TCRdb copy of this immuneACCESS table, which keeps in-frame sequences only. Checked studies attribute under half of the gap to unresolved V genes and leave the rest unexplained. V and J calls and clone size are given by that table; D and trimming were obtained from the DNA. The sample data list about 76,000 clones, and around 83% of these were observed just once. The ten largest account for approximately 11% of the sample.

Spanning cysteine to phenylalanine, the CDR3 consists of 15 amino acids. Kept here is only the CDR3 DNA, which spans 45 bases and is read in frame from base 1. Reading the germline V gene gives CDR1 SGHAT and CDR2 FQNNGV. V has 5 bases trimmed and J has 4 bases trimmed; junction bases matching no gene number 7. In Seattle, one collaborating source enrolled patients while the infection was active and tracked those patients longitudinally over the course of disease. Collaborating institutions collected whole blood in K2EDTA tubes following their own protocols. For TCRbeta analysis, collaborator samples were shipped as frozen whole blood, as isolated PBMCs, or as DNA extracted from either sample type.

Recombination connected TRBV11-2 to TRBJ2-2; 7 nucleotides in the junction match TRBD2. Sample: peripheral blood. The TCR comes from a man in his 60s with COVID-19, enrolled during active disease. The CDR3 sequence is CASSVTGGTTGELFF. The DNA is as follows: TGTGCCAGCAGCGTCACCGGGGGGACCACCGGGGAGCTGTTTTTT.